This T cell receptor (beta chain) was identified during a study of T cells after yellow fever vaccination. Findings and limits, study-wide: Weaker overall, the secondary response nonetheless peaked faster (day 5 versus 15). In post-booster samples, most primary-vaccination clones reappeared (approximately 97% CD4, approximately 91% CD8).

This CDR3 contains 15 residues. CDR1 is MNHEY and CDR2 is SVGAGI in the germline V gene. J gave up 5 bases and V 5 bases, and 9 bases lay outside the gene matches. This clonotype has a count of ten or more. The antigen is not known. MiXCR, applied by TCRdb to the 5' RACE reads, yields one record per CDR3 protein. The sample has around 320,000 distinct CDR3 sequences, 4% to 5.5% seen once. Sequenced here: PBMCs, sampled 15 days after the yellow fever booster vaccination. The chain has TRBV6-5 and TRBJ2-5, with 9 bases aligning to TRBD1. The TCR comes from a man between 18 and 35 years old who received the YFV17D yellow fever vaccine. DNA of the CDR3: TGTGCCAGCAGTCCACAGGGGGCGATTATGGAGACCCAGTACTTC. Translating gives CASSPQGAIMETQYF.